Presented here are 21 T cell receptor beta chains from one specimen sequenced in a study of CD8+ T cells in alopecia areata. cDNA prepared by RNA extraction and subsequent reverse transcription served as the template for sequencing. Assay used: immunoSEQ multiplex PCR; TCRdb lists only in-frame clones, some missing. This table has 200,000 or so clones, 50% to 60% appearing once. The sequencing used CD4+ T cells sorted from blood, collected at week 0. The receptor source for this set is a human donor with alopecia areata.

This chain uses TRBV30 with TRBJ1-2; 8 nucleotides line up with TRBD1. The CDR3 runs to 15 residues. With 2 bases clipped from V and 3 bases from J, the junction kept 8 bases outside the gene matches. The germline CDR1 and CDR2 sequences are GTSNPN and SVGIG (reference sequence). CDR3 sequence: CAWSRHGQGYYGYTF. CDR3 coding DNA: TGTGCCTGGAGTAGACATGGACAGGGATACTATGGCTACACCTTC.

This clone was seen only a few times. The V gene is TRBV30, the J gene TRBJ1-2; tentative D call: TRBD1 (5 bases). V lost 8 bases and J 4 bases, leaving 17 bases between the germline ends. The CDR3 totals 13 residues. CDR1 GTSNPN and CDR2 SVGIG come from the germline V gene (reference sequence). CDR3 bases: TGTGCCCAATCTAGGGGAAGGGCCTATGGCTACACCTTC. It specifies CAQSRGRAYGYTF.

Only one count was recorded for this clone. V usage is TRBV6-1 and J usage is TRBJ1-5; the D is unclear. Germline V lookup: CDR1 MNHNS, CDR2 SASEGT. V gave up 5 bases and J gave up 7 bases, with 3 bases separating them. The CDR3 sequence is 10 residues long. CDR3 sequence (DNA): TGTGCCAGCAGTAAGCAGCCCCAGCATTTT. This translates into CASSKQPQHF.

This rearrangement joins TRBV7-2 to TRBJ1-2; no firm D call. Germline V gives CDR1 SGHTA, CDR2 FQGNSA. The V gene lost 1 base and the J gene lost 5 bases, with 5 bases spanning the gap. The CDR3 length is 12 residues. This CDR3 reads CASSLGSYGYTF. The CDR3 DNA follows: TGTGCCAGCAGCTTAGGGAGTTATGGCTACACCTTC. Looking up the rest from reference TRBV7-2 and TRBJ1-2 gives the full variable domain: GAGVSQSPSNKVTEKGKDVELRCDPISGHTALYWYRQSLGQGLEFLIYFQGNSAPDKSGLPSDRFSAERTGGSVSTLTIQRTQQEDSAVYLCASSLGSYGYTFGSGTRLTVV.

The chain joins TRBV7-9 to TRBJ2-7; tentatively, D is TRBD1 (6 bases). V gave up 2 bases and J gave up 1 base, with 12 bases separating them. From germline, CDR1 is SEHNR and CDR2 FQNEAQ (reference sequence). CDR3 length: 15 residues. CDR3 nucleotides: TGTGCCAGCAGCTTACTTTGGCAGGGGTCCTACGAGCAGTACTTC. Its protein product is CASSLLWQGSYEQYF.

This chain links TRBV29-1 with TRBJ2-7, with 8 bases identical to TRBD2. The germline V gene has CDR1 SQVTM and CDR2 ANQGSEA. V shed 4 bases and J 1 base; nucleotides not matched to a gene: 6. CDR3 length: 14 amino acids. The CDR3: CSVASGSPSYEQYF. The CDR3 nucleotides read TGCAGCGTTGCCAGCGGGAGTCCTTCCTACGAGCAGTACTTC.

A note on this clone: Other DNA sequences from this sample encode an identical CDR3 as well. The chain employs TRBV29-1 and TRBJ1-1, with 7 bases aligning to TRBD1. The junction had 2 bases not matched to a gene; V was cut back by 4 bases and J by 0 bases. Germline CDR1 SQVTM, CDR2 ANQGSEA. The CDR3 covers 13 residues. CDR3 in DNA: TGCAGCGTTGTTCAGGGGGTGAACACTGAAGCTTTCTTT. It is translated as CSVVQGVNTEAFF.

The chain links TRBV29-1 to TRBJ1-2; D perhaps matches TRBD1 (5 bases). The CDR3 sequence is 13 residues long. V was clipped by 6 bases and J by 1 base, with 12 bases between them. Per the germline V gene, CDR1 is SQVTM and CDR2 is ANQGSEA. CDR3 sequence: CSVGPGLNYGYTF. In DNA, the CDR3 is TGCAGCGTGGGTCCGGGACTTAACTATGGCTACACCTTC.

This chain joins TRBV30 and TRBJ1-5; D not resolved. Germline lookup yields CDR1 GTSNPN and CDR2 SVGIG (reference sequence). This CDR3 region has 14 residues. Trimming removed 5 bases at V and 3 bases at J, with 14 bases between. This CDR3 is CAWGRPGSNQPQHF. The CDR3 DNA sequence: TGTGCCTGGGGGAGACCAGGATCCAATCAGCCCCAGCATTTT.

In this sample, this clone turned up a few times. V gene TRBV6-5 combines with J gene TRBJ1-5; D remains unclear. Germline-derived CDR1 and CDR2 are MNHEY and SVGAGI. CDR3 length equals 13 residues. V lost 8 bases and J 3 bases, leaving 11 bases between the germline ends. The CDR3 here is CASVSRLNQPQHF. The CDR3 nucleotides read TGTGCCAGCGTCTCCCGACTCAATCAGCCCCAGCATTTT.

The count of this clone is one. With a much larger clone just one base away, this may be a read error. As DNA, the CDR3 is TGTGCCAGCAGCCGGGACAGGGCCACAGATACGCAGTATTTT. Its protein is CASSRDRATDTQYF. The J gene is TRBJ2-3, the V gene TRBV7-3; 9 bases map to TRBD1. The CDR3 totals 14 residues. J lost 2 bases, V lost 5 bases, and 2 bases had no gene match. Germline V gene data show CDR1 as SGHTA and CDR2 as FQGTGA.

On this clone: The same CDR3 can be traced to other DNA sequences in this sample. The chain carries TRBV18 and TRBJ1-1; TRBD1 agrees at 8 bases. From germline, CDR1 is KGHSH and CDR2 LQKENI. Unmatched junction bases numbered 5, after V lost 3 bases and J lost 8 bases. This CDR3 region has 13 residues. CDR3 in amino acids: CASSPDGQGEAFF. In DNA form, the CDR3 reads TGTGCCAGCTCACCGGATGGACAGGGAGAAGCTTTCTTT.

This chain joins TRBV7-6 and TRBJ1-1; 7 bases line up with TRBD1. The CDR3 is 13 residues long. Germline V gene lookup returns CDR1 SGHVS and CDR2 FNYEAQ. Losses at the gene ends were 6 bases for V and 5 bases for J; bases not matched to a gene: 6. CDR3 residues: CASSSGRGTEAFF. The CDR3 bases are TGTGCCAGCAGTTCCGGCAGGGGGACTGAAGCTTTCTTT.

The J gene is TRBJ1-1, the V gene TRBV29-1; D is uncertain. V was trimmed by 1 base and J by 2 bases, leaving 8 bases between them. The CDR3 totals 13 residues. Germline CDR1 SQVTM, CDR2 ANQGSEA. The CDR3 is CSVEATANTEAFF. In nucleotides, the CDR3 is TGCAGCGTTGAAGCGACGGCTAACACTGAAGCTTTCTTT.

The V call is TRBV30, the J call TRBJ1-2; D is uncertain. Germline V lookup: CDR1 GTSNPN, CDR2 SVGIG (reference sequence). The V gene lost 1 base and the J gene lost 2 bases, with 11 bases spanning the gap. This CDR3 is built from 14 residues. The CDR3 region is CAWSEGPGNYGYTF. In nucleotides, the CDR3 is TGTGCCTGGAGTGAGGGCCCCGGCAACTATGGCTACACCTTC.

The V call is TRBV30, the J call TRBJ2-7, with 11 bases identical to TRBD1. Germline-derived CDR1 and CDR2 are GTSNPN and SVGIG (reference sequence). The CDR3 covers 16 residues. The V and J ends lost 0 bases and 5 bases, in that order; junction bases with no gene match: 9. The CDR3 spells CAWSVYPRTGGHEQYF. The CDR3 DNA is TGTGCCTGGAGTGTATATCCAAGGACAGGGGGCCACGAGCAGTACTTC.

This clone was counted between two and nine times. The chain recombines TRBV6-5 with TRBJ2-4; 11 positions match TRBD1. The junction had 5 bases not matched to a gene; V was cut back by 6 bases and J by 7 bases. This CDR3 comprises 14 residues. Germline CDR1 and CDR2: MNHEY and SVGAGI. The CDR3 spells CASSPRDRGNIQYF. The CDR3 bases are TGTGCCAGCAGCCCTCGGGACAGGGGGAACATTCAGTACTTC.

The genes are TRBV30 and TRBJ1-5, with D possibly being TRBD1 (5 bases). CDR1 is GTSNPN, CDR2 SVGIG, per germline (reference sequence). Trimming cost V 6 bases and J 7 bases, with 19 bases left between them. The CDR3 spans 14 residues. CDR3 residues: CACSNPGRRQPQHF. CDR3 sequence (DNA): TGTGCCTGTTCGAACCCAGGGCGACGGCAGCCCCAGCATTTT.

The CDR3 bases are TGTGCCAGCAGACGCCCCGGGACAGCGAACACCGGGGAGCTGTTTTTT. Translating gives CASRRPGTANTGELFF. The chain uses TRBV11-2 and TRBJ2-2; 7 nucleotides line up with TRBD1. The CDR3 totals 16 residues. The germline gives CDR1 SGHAT, CDR2 FQNNGV. The J segment lost 0 bases and the V segment lost 6 bases, leaving 7 bases of the junction unmatched.

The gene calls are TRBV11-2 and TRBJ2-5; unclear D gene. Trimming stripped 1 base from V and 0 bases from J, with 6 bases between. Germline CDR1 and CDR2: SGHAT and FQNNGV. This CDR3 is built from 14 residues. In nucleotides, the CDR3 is TGTGCCAGCAGCTTAGTCTCGCACCAAGAGACCCAGTACTTC. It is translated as CASSLVSHQETQYF.

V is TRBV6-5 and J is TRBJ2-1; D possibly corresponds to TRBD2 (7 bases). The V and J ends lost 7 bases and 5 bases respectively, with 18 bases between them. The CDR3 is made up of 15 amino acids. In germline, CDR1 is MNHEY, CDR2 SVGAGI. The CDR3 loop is CASTAFRGGNNEQFF. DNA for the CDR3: TGTGCCAGCACTGCATTTAGGGGGGGGAACAATGAGCAGTTCTTC.